This paragraph reports one T cell receptor (beta chain). Its cognate antigen is unknown. The CDR3 runs 16 residues. Trimming removed 3 bases at V and 1 base at J, with 14 bases between. Germline V gene sequence: CDR1 KGHDR, CDR2 SFDVKD. These data are taken from a study of blood T cells in healthy people across ages. Across the study: Researchers report that template switching captured about one barcoded beta molecule per two T cells. Study conclusions and caveats: The fall in TCR beta diversity per million T cells was roughly linear with age.

Together with a sample-barcoded 5' primer, a J-beta primer mix was included in a second PCR lasting about 7 to 11 cycles. Each TCR beta cDNA got a 12-nucleotide random molecular identifier. MiXCR, run by TCRdb on the 5' RACE reads, gives a single entry per CDR3 protein. This table holds over 1,300,000 distinct CDR3 sequences, approximately 63% found once. This receptor was obtained from a man aged 18 to 29 in good health. The J gene is TRBJ2-5, the V gene TRBV24-1; weak D call: TRBD1 (6 bases). Sequenced sample: blood. The DNA for the CDR3 is TGTGCCACCAGTGATCCCGCTCGGACAGCCCAAGAGACCCAGTACTTC. Its translation: CATSDPARTAQETQYF.